This T cell receptor beta chain was obtained from a study of cytomegalovirus exposure and HLA in healthy donors. Study observations and caveats: Later work associated roughly 15,000 TCR beta sequences with HLA alleles at 0.05 false discovery rate. A later analysis linked a missense variant in DCLRE1C to the trimming of TCR beta V and J genes. Among donors in an Asian-associated ancestry cluster, a later analysis reportedly found fewer N-insertions than the roughly 650-donor mean.

In the PCR, 60 Vbeta and 13 Jbeta primers were used. Here immunoSEQ multiplex PCR was the method, and the copy in TCRdb shows in-frame clones only, minus some. The sample contains around 110,000 clones, roughly 69% of which appear only once. Concerning this clone itself: Its antigen is currently unknown.

Trimming cost V 2 bases and J 6 bases; bases outside gene matches: 6. Germline V gene data show CDR1 as SGHRS and CDR2 as YFSETQ. This CDR3 is 15 amino acids long. V gene TRBV5-1 combines with J gene TRBJ1-3, with TRBD1 matching over 9 bases. The sequence was collected from a woman in her thirties or forties in good health and CMV-seropositive. Sequencing was performed on PBMCs. The CDR3, as DNA: TGCGCCAGCAGCTTAAGCGGGACAGGGCCAAACACCATATATTTT. It translates to CASSLSGTGPNTIYF.